This is a list of T cell receptor beta chains from one sample in a study of response to subunit inactivated influenza vaccine. Each CDR3 protein gets one entry after TCRdb re-called the RT-PCR reads with MiXCR. The sample carries about 500,000 distinct CDR3 sequences, approximately 15% recorded once. The sequenced sample was CD4+ T cells sorted from PBMCs, obtained less than 30 months after vaccination. These receptor sequences come from a man aged 50 to 69 who received an inactivated influenza vaccine. Both conserved end residues are part of each CDR3. Each record gives: V gene, J gene, D gene, clone size, CDR3 protein, CDR3 DNA. D genes are given only for firm matches. The listing skips clone size in some rows; elsewhere it reads once, few, many or a size class.

v_call: TRBV6-1
j_call: TRBJ1-2
d_call: -
clone_size: few
cdr3_aa: CASTAQANYGYTF
cdr3_nt: TGTGCCAGCACTGCGCAGGCGAACTATGGCTACACCTTC

v_call: TRBV4-2
j_call: TRBJ1-6
d_call: TRBD1
clone_size: -
cdr3_aa: CASSQGSGGDSPLHF
cdr3_nt: TGTGCCAGCAGCCAAGGGTCAGGGGGTGATTCACCCCTCCACTTT

v_call: TRBV20-1
j_call: TRBJ1-2
d_call: TRBD1
clone_size: -
cdr3_aa: CSAHHGTANYGYTF
cdr3_nt: TGCAGTGCCCATCACGGGACAGCTAACTATGGCTACACCTTC

v_call: TRBV4-3
j_call: TRBJ1-4
d_call: -
clone_size: -
cdr3_aa: CASSQEWGGNEKLFF
cdr3_nt: TGCGCCAGCAGCCAAGAATGGGGCGGTAATGAAAAACTGTTTTTT

v_call: TRBV3-1
j_call: TRBJ1-2
d_call: -
clone_size: few
cdr3_aa: CASSQDGKRLHYYGYTF
cdr3_nt: TGTGCCAGCAGCCAAGATGGTAAACGGCTTCACTACTATGGCTACACCTTC

v_call: TRBV20-1
j_call: TRBJ2-1
d_call: TRBD2
clone_size: few
cdr3_aa: CSARAGLAGVHNEQFF
cdr3_nt: TGCAGTGCTAGGGCTGGACTAGCGGGAGTCCACAATGAGCAGTTCTTC

v_call: TRBV7-8
j_call: TRBJ2-7
d_call: TRBD1
clone_size: -
cdr3_aa: CASSPPGTGIGFSYEQYF
cdr3_nt: TGTGCCAGCAGCCCGCCCGGGACAGGTATTGGGTTCTCCTACGAGCAGTACTTC

v_call: TRBV7-2
j_call: TRBJ2-5
d_call: TRBD1
clone_size: few
cdr3_aa: CASSPRQGLETQYF
cdr3_nt: TGTGCCAGCAGCCCCCGACAGGGTTTAGAGACCCAGTACTTC

v_call: TRBV5-1
j_call: TRBJ2-2
d_call: TRBD2
clone_size: -
cdr3_aa: CASSLTLAGTGELFF
cdr3_nt: TGCGCCAGCAGCTTGACCCTAGCGGGCACCGGGGAGCTGTTTTTT

v_call: TRBV12-3/TRBV12-4
j_call: TRBJ2-5
d_call: -
clone_size: many
cdr3_aa: CASSFGGLGGETQYF
cdr3_nt: TGTGCCAGCAGTTTCGGTGGACTAGGGGGAGAGACCCAGTACTTC

v_call: TRBV20-1
j_call: TRBJ2-7
d_call: TRBD1
clone_size: few
cdr3_aa: CSARGQSPQGVYEQYF
cdr3_nt: TGCAGTGCTAGAGGACAGAGCCCCCAGGGGGTTTACGAGCAGTACTTC

v_call: TRBV30
j_call: TRBJ1-5
d_call: TRBD1
clone_size: once
cdr3_aa: CAWSQGGRQPQHF
cdr3_nt: TGTGCCTGGAGTCAAGGGGGCCGACAGCCCCAGCATTTT

v_call: TRBV28
j_call: TRBJ2-7
d_call: -
clone_size: -
cdr3_aa: CASFSNSEQYF
cdr3_nt: TGTGCCAGCTTTTCGAACAGCGAGCAGTACTTC

v_call: TRBV5-1
j_call: TRBJ1-2
d_call: -
clone_size: many
cdr3_aa: CASSREWGSNYGYTF
cdr3_nt: TGCGCCAGCAGCCGGGAGTGGGGGTCTAACTATGGCTACACCTTC

v_call: TRBV6-2/TRBV6-3
j_call: TRBJ1-2
d_call: -
clone_size: few
cdr3_aa: CASSYPNGNYGYTF
cdr3_nt: TGTGCCAGCAGTTATCCCAATGGTAACTATGGCTACACCTTC

v_call: TRBV28
j_call: TRBJ1-6
d_call: TRBD1
clone_size: -
cdr3_aa: CASSSDRVYSPLHF
cdr3_nt: TGTGCCAGCAGTTCGGACAGGGTATATTCACCCCTCCACTTT

v_call: TRBV12-3/TRBV12-4
j_call: TRBJ2-1
d_call: -
clone_size: -
cdr3_aa: CASREGGPNNEQFF
cdr3_nt: TGTGCCAGCAGGGAGGGGGGGCCAAACAATGAGCAGTTCTTC

v_call: TRBV5-6
j_call: TRBJ2-7
d_call: -
clone_size: few
cdr3_aa: CASSSSMSYEQYF
cdr3_nt: TGTGCCAGCAGCTCTAGCATGTCCTACGAGCAGTACTTC

v_call: TRBV5-1
j_call: TRBJ2-7
d_call: TRBD1
clone_size: few
cdr3_aa: CASSDGDSAYEQYF
cdr3_nt: TGCGCCAGCAGCGACGGGGACAGCGCCTACGAGCAGTACTTC

v_call: TRBV21-1
j_call: TRBJ2-7
d_call: -
clone_size: -
cdr3_aa: CASCDRVQLSYEQYF
cdr3_nt: TGTGCCAGCTGCGACAGGGTGCAACTTTCCTACGAGCAGTACTTC

v_call: TRBV20-1
j_call: TRBJ2-7
d_call: TRBD1
clone_size: -
cdr3_aa: CSAPDRGHYEQYF
cdr3_nt: TGCAGTGCCCCGGACAGGGGGCACTACGAGCAGTACTTC

v_call: TRBV27
j_call: TRBJ2-2
d_call: -
clone_size: -
cdr3_aa: CASSTYLRENGELFF
cdr3_nt: TGTGCCAGCAGTACCTACCTCAGGGAGAACGGGGAGCTGTTTTTT

v_call: TRBV29-1
j_call: TRBJ2-2
d_call: -
clone_size: many
cdr3_aa: CSVAWRTGELFF
cdr3_nt: TGCAGCGTTGCTTGGCGAACCGGGGAGCTGTTTTTT

v_call: TRBV30
j_call: TRBJ1-4
d_call: -
clone_size: -
cdr3_aa: CACLPGSRNEKLFF
cdr3_nt: TGTGCCTGTTTGCCGGGATCCAGGAATGAAAAACTGTTTTTT

v_call: TRBV4-2
j_call: TRBJ2-2
d_call: TRBD1
clone_size: -
cdr3_aa: CASSQGGGTGGLNTGELFF
cdr3_nt: TGTGCCAGCAGCCAGGGCGGAGGGACAGGGGGCCTAAACACCGGGGAGCTGTTTTTT

v_call: TRBV29-1
j_call: TRBJ2-3
d_call: -
clone_size: many
cdr3_aa: CSVDRENSDTQYF
cdr3_nt: TGCAGCGTAGACCGGGAGAACTCAGATACGCAGTATTTT

v_call: TRBV4-3
j_call: TRBJ2-5
d_call: TRBD1
clone_size: -
cdr3_aa: CASSRETGGFETQYF
cdr3_nt: TGCGCCAGCAGCCGAGAAACAGGGGGCTTTGAGACCCAGTACTTC

v_call: TRBV5-1
j_call: TRBJ2-1
d_call: -
clone_size: few
cdr3_aa: CASSLRNSDEQFF
cdr3_nt: TGCGCCAGCAGCTTGCGTAACTCGGATGAGCAGTTCTTC

v_call: TRBV29-1
j_call: TRBJ1-6
d_call: -
clone_size: many
cdr3_aa: CSVQFSSYNSPLHF
cdr3_nt: TGCAGCGTACAGTTCAGCTCCTATAATTCACCCCTCCACTTT

v_call: TRBV4-2
j_call: TRBJ2-2
d_call: -
clone_size: many
cdr3_aa: CASSQEPYGVIGELFF
cdr3_nt: TGTGCCAGCAGCCAAGAACCCTACGGGGTTATCGGGGAGCTGTTTTTT

v_call: TRBV6-2/TRBV6-3
j_call: TRBJ1-2
d_call: TRBD1
clone_size: -
cdr3_aa: CASTMTGGAGYTF
cdr3_nt: TGTGCCAGCACCATGACAGGGGGGGCTGGCTACACCTTC

v_call: TRBV29-1
j_call: TRBJ1-2
d_call: -
clone_size: -
cdr3_aa: CSVTGKHYGYTF
cdr3_nt: TGCAGCGTTACAGGGAAGCACTATGGCTACACCTTC

v_call: TRBV12-3/TRBV12-4
j_call: TRBJ1-1
d_call: -
clone_size: few
cdr3_aa: CASSLQGVKTEAFF
cdr3_nt: TGTGCCAGCAGTTTACAGGGTGTGAAGACTGAAGCTTTCTTT

v_call: TRBV3-1
j_call: TRBJ1-5
d_call: TRBD1
clone_size: -
cdr3_aa: CASSQGTGGRQPQHF
cdr3_nt: TGTGCCAGCAGCCAGGGGACAGGGGGCCGGCAGCCCCAGCATTTT

v_call: TRBV12-3/TRBV12-4
j_call: TRBJ2-3
d_call: -
clone_size: many
cdr3_aa: CASSFGGDTQYF
cdr3_nt: TGTGCCAGCAGCTTCGGGGGCGATACGCAGTATTTT

v_call: TRBV10-3
j_call: TRBJ2-1
d_call: TRBD1
clone_size: -
cdr3_aa: CATAGTGFDEQFF
cdr3_nt: TGTGCCACCGCCGGGACAGGGTTTGATGAGCAGTTCTTC

v_call: TRBV6-4
j_call: TRBJ2-2
d_call: -
clone_size: few
cdr3_aa: CASSDEANTGELFF
cdr3_nt: TGTGCCAGCAGTGACGAGGCGAACACCGGGGAGCTGTTTTTT